This passage covers 5 T cell receptor beta chains from one sample sequenced in a study of regulatory T cells in long-lasting Graves disease. Construction of TCR beta libraries relied on iRepertoire HTBI primers and on Arm-PCR targeting CDR3 regions. TCRdb used MiXCR to reprocess the multiplex PCR reads, holding one entry per CDR3 protein. Counted here are about 210,000 distinct CDR3 sequences, around 20% occurring once; the ten biggest clones make up 10% to 15%. Time point noted: newly diagnosed GD, antithyroid drugs for less than 3 months. Construction of the TCR library relied on RNA isolated from PBMCs. The same sample was also used in a study of T cells in Graves' hyperthyroidism and ophthalmopathy.

The input for sequencing was peripheral blood mononuclear cells (PBMCs), taken at new diagnosis, from a patient treated with antithyroid drugs. These receptors all stem from a woman aged 30 to 39 with Graves disease.

This clonotype showed up many times. V gene TRBV6-1 combines with J gene TRBJ1-6; no firm D call. This CDR3 contains 16 residues. Germline assignment: CDR1 MNHNS and CDR2 SASEGT. The V end was cut by 7 bases, the J end by 0 bases, with 13 bases between. CDR3 in DNA: TGTGCCAGCACCAACCGGGATAGCTCCTATAATTCACCCCTCCACTTT. Translated: CASTNRDSSYNSPLHF.

Many counts were recorded for this clonotype. This chain joins TRBV9 and TRBJ1-5; 9 bases are shared with TRBD1. The V segment lost 3 bases and the J segment 4 bases; nucleotides outside the gene matches: 5. This CDR3 spans 15 amino acids. CDR1 is SGDLS and CDR2 is YYNGEE in the germline V gene. This chain's CDR3 is CASSAAGTGNQPQHF. CDR3 in DNA: TGTGCCAGCAGCGCCGCCGGGACAGGGAATCAGCCCCAGCATTTT.

There are many counts of this clonotype. V and J are TRBV6-1 and TRBJ1-2; a possible D gene is TRBD1 (5 bases). Trimming shortened V by 6 bases and J by 2 bases, and 10 bases separated the two germline ends. Germline CDR1 and CDR2: MNHNS and SASEGT. The CDR3 is 13 amino acids. CDR3 sequence: CASRRSGNYGYTF. CDR3 nucleotides: TGTGCCAGCAGAAGGTCAGGGAACTATGGCTACACCTTC.

This clonotype has ten or more counts. The rearrangement links TRBV7-3 to TRBJ2-1; D is possibly TRBD2 (6 bases). The V end was cut by 2 bases, the J end by 8 bases, with 19 bases between. Germline V gene lookup returns CDR1 SGHTA and CDR2 FQGTGA. The CDR3 has 16 residues. The CDR3 region has the DNA TGTGCCAGCAGCTTACGGCAAGCGGGTGGGGTGTATGAGCAGTTCTTC. Its translation is CASSLRQAGGVYEQFF.

At least ten counts were recorded for this clonotype. The chain uses TRBV7-9 and TRBJ2-3; tentatively, D is TRBD2 (6 bases). The CDR3 has 15 amino acids. Germline V gives CDR1 SEHNR, CDR2 FQNEAQ (reference sequence). V lost 6 bases and J 0 bases, leaving 13 bases between the germline ends. CDR3 amino acids: CASSKAGTSTDTQYF. In DNA, the CDR3 is TGTGCCAGCAGTAAGGCCGGGACTAGCACAGATACGCAGTATTTT.